What follows are 31 T cell receptor beta chains derived from one specimen sequenced in a study of cytomegalovirus exposure and HLA in healthy donors. Data came from immunoSEQ multiplex PCR; TCRdb stores just in-frame clones and leaves some out. The sample holds approximately 300,000 clones; 86% are singletons and the top ten take around 0.8%. Sequenced: PBMCs. The receptors here all came from a woman in her late teens or twenties in good health and CMV-seronegative.

This chain uses TRBV7-3 with TRBJ1-5; D is undetermined. There are 15 residues in the CDR3. Germline CDR1 SGHTA, CDR2 FQGTGA. The germline V and J ends were trimmed by 4 bases and 4 bases, with 14 bases remaining between them. The chain's CDR3 is CASSSFSGDNQPQHF. For the CDR3, the DNA is TGTGCCAGCAGCTCCTTCTCAGGTGATAATCAGCCCCAGCATTTT.

Only one count was recorded for this clone. The V gene is TRBV5-4, the J gene TRBJ1-4; D remains ambiguous. Germline values: CDR1 SGHNT, CDR2 YYREEE (reference sequence). V lost 0 bases and J lost 8, with 8 bases in between. This CDR3 contains 13 residues. CDR3 sequence reads: CASSLGGEEKLFF. The DNA for the CDR3 is TGTGCCAGCAGCTTGGGCGGGGAGGAAAAACTGTTTTTT.

The V call is TRBV7-2, the J call TRBJ1-2; 8 nucleotides match TRBD1. CDR3 size: 14 residues. The J segment lost 4 bases and the V segment lost 4 bases, leaving 5 bases of the junction unmatched. The germline V gene encodes CDR1 SGHTA and CDR2 FQGNSA. Written as DNA, the CDR3 is TGTGCCAGCAGCTCGGACAGGGTTGCCTATGGCTACACCTTC. This gives the protein CASSSDRVAYGYTF.

The chain couples TRBV9 to TRBJ2-1, with 9 positions matching TRBD2. After removal of 0 bases from V and 9 bases from J, the junction contained 13 bases not matched to a gene. This CDR3 contains 17 residues. Germline CDR1 reads SGDLS; CDR2 reads YYNGEE. CDR3 amino acids: CASSVGPAGGPAGEQFF. The CDR3 DNA follows: TGTGCCAGCAGCGTAGGGCCAGCGGGAGGCCCAGCCGGTGAGCAGTTCTTC.

This clone was seen a handful of times. The V and J genes are TRBV2 and TRBJ1-5, with D possibly TRBD1 on 6 matching bases. CDR3 length: 15 amino acids. V was shortened by 2 bases and J by 9 bases, with 17 bases between the two germline ends. CDR1 and CDR2 from the germline V gene are SNHLY and FYNNEI. The CDR3: CASSELDRPSRPQHF. CDR3 DNA sequence: TGTGCCAGCAGTGAACTGGACAGACCCTCGAGGCCCCAGCATTTT.

This chain uses TRBV13 with TRBJ1-1, with 9 bases aligning to TRBD1. The CDR3 is 15 residues long. V lost 1 base and J lost 4; bases outside the gene matches: 4. CDR1 is PRHDT and CDR2 is FYEKMQ in the germline V gene (reference sequence). CDR3 DNA sequence: TGTGCCAGCAGCTTAGAGGACAGGGGAGGCACTGAAGCTTTCTTT. Translating gives CASSLEDRGGTEAFF.

This sequence joins TRBV6-5 and TRBJ2-3; 7 bases line up with TRBD2. This CDR3 has 16 amino acids. The germline V gene encodes CDR1 MNHEY and CDR2 SVGAGI. V gave up 4 bases and J gave up 4 bases; unmatched junction bases: 11. In nucleotides, the CDR3 is TGTGCCAGCAGTTTCCTAGCGGAAATGGGGCCAGATACGCAGTATTTT. Its protein product is CASSFLAEMGPDTQYF.

The chain combines TRBV6-6 with TRBJ1-2, with D hard to call. CDR1 and CDR2 (germline): MNHNY, SVGAGI (reference sequence). Trimming took off 2 bases at V and 6 bases at J, with 16 bases between the two ends. The CDR3 sequence is 15 residues long. CDR3 sequence: CASSYLETENDGYTF. For the CDR3, the DNA is TGTGCCAGCAGTTACCTAGAGACTGAGAACGATGGCTACACCTTC.

In nucleotides, the CDR3 is TGTGCCACCAATGGCGGGAGGGACCTCTCGGAGCAGTACTTC. Translating it yields CATNGGRDLSEQYF. This chain joins TRBV25-1 and TRBJ2-7; 9 bases align to TRBD2. From germline, CDR1 is MGHDK and CDR2 SYGVNS. Trimming cost V 10 bases and J 7 bases; bases outside gene matches: 14. The CDR3 sequence is 14 residues long.

The table lists this clone with a count of one. The chain carries TRBV7-9 and TRBJ2-7, with D unclear. Trimming shortened V by 5 bases and J by 2 bases, and 7 bases separated the two germline ends. The CDR3 sequence is 12 residues long. Germline values: CDR1 SEHNR, CDR2 FQNEAQ (reference sequence). CDR3 loop: CASSRGAYEQYF. Written as DNA, the CDR3 is TGTGCCAGCAGCCGCGGAGCCTACGAGCAGTACTTC.

The chain couples TRBV13 to TRBJ2-2; D is unclear. Germline values: CDR1 PRHDT, CDR2 FYEKMQ (reference sequence). This CDR3 comprises 13 residues. Trimming cost V 3 bases and J 6 bases, with 8 bases left between them. The CDR3 protein is CASSFPRSGELFF. CDR3 sequence (DNA): TGTGCCAGCAGCTTCCCTCGTTCCGGGGAGCTGTTTTTT.

J is TRBJ2-7 and V is TRBV21-1; the D call of TRBD1 is as the table states it, not checked on the DNA. TRBV21-1 is shown as a pseudogene. There are 16 residues in the CDR3. The CDR3 nucleotides read TGTGCCAGCAGCAAAGCGTCGAGTAGGGGTAACTACGAGCAGTACTTC. Protein product: CASSKASSRGNYEQYF.

This chain joins TRBV4-3 and TRBJ2-7; 7 bases are shared with TRBD2. V trimming: 3 bases; J trimming: 0 bases; junction bases outside the gene matches: 5. This CDR3 is 15 amino acids long. Per germline, CDR1 LGHNA and CDR2 YSLEER. The CDR3: CASSQLADDSYEQYF. CDR3 DNA: TGCGCCAGCAGCCAGCTAGCGGATGACTCCTACGAGCAGTACTTC.

The V call is TRBV27, the J call TRBJ2-1; 7 nucleotides line up with TRBD2. V lost 2 bases and J lost 2; bases outside the gene matches: 3. Germline lookup yields CDR1 MNHEY and CDR2 SMNVEV (reference sequence). The CDR3 runs 15 residues. The CDR3 loop is CASSLGGRAYNEQFF. In nucleotides, the CDR3 is TGTGCCAGCAGTTTAGGGGGGAGGGCCTACAATGAGCAGTTCTTC.

This chain joins TRBV7-8 and TRBJ2-5, with TRBD1 matching over 11 bases. The CDR3 length is 18 residues. V lost 4 bases, J lost 5 bases, and 15 bases stayed unmatched. Germline assignment: CDR1 SGHVS and CDR2 FQNEAQ. In DNA, the CDR3 is TGTGCCAGCAGCTCCAAAATTTGGACAGGGGGCGCATGGGAGACCCAGTACTTC. Translating gives CASSSKIWTGGAWETQYF.

The chain recombines TRBV7-9 with TRBJ2-7; possible D gene TRBD1, 5 bases. This CDR3 has 13 residues. Deletions cut 1 base from V and 4 bases from J, with 8 bases between. The germline V gene encodes CDR1 SEHNR and CDR2 FQNEAQ (reference sequence). The CDR3 nucleotides are TGTGCCAGCAGCTTAGGGGCAGGGTACGAGCAGTACTTC. Its protein product is CASSLGAGYEQYF.

V usage is TRBV9 and J usage is TRBJ2-7; 7 bases are a match to TRBD1. Germline values: CDR1 SGDLS, CDR2 YYNGEE. This CDR3 has 15 residues. V shed 4 bases and J 9 bases; nucleotides not matched to a gene: 16. The CDR3 loop is CASSPLGQPDSVQYF. The CDR3 bases are TGTGCCAGCAGCCCCCTGGGACAGCCCGATAGCGTGCAGTACTTC.

The genes are TRBV5-1 and TRBJ2-2; TRBD2 agrees at 8 bases. V lost 4 bases to trimming and J lost 2 bases; unmatched junction nucleotides: 4. There are 15 residues in the CDR3. Germline values: CDR1 SGHRS, CDR2 YFSETQ. The CDR3 loop reads CASSQAGVNTGELFF. As DNA, the CDR3 is TGCGCCAGCAGCCAAGCGGGAGTAAACACCGGGGAGCTGTTTTTT. Full variable domain (rest looked up from reference TRBV5-1 and TRBJ2-2): KAGVTQTPRYLIKTRGQQVTLSCSPISGHRSVSWYQQTPGQGLQFLFEYFSETQRNKGNFPGRFSGRQFSNSRSEMNVSTLELGDSALYLCASSQAGVNTGELFFGEGSRLTVL.

This clone was found a few times. The chain couples TRBV7-2 to TRBJ1-1; no definite D call. Trimming shortened V by 5 bases and J by 8 bases, and 15 bases separated the two germline ends. The CDR3 covers 13 residues. The germline gives CDR1 SGHTA, CDR2 FQGNSA. CDR3 amino acids: CASSAAPREEAFF. The DNA for the CDR3 is TGTGCCAGCAGCGCCGCTCCCCGGGAAGAAGCTTTCTTT.

V and J are TRBV27 and TRBJ2-7; possibly TRBD1 for D (5 bases). The germline gives CDR1 MNHEY, CDR2 SMNVEV (reference sequence). V lost 4 bases, J lost 0 bases, and 7 bases lay in between. The CDR3 contains 13 residues. The DNA for the CDR3 is TGTGCCAGCAGTTCGGACAACTCCTACGAGCAGTACTTC. This translates into CASSSDNSYEQYF.

The genes are TRBV4-3 and TRBJ2-1; TRBD2 aligns across 9 bases. Trimming cost V 3 bases and J 7 bases; bases outside gene matches: 4. Germline CDR1 is LGHNA and CDR2 is YSLEER. This CDR3 spans 14 amino acids. The CDR3 reads CASSHWTSANEQFF. The CDR3 DNA sequence: TGCGCCAGCAGCCATTGGACTAGCGCGAATGAGCAGTTCTTC.

The gene calls are TRBV6-1 and TRBJ1-1; D is perhaps TRBD1 (5 bases). This CDR3 is 15 amino acids long. Germline V lookup: CDR1 MNHNS, CDR2 SASEGT. V was pared by 0 bases and J by 7 bases, with 15 bases between. The CDR3 protein is CASSEAFPGQGEAFF. The CDR3 region has the DNA TGTGCCAGCAGTGAAGCATTCCCAGGCCAGGGTGAAGCTTTCTTT.

The chain joins TRBV2 to TRBJ2-3; D remains unclear. CDR1 and CDR2 (germline): SNHLY, FYNNEI. The CDR3 totals 15 residues. V lost 2 bases to trimming and J lost 0 bases, with 9 bases between them. CDR3: CASSERSPSTDTQYF. DNA for the CDR3: TGTGCCAGCAGTGAACGGAGCCCTAGCACAGATACGCAGTATTTT.

The chain couples TRBV11-2 to TRBJ2-1; tentatively, D is TRBD2 (5 bases). The CDR3 loop spans 16 amino acids. Germline lookup yields CDR1 SGHAT and CDR2 FQNNGV. The V gene lost 5 bases and the J gene lost 7 bases, with 21 bases spanning the gap. The CDR3 region has the DNA TGTGCCAGCAGCCTAAGTCGGGTGGGAGTGGATAATGAGCAGTTCTTC. It codes for CASSLSRVGVDNEQFF. The full variable domain, completed using reference TRBV11-2 and TRBJ2-1, is EAGVAQSPRYKIIEKRQSVAFWCNPISGHATLYWYQQILGQGPKLLIQFQNNGVVDDSQLPKDRFSAERLKGVDSTLKIQPAKLEDSAVYLCASSLSRVGVDNEQFFGPGTRLTVL.

This clone was detected a few times. This sequence joins TRBV15 and TRBJ2-7, with 9 nucleotides matching TRBD1. This CDR3 contains 13 residues. Germline CDR1 and CDR2: LNHNV and YYDKDF (reference sequence). Trimming at V came to 5 bases and at J to 3 bases, leaving 2 bases not matched to a gene. This chain's CDR3 is CATSRDRDYEQYF. As DNA, the CDR3 is TGTGCCACCAGCCGGGACAGGGACTACGAGCAGTACTTC.

This clone is a singleton in its sample. The V and J genes are TRBV11-3 and TRBJ2-1; 11 bases map to TRBD2. Germline lookup yields CDR1 SGHNT and CDR2 YENEEA. After removal of 6 bases from V and 7 bases from J, the junction contained 5 bases not matched to a gene. The CDR3 is 14 amino acids. The CDR3 here is CASSPTSGDNEQFF. CDR3 DNA: TGTGCCAGCAGTCCGACTAGCGGGGATAATGAGCAGTTCTTC.

The chain couples TRBV27 to TRBJ2-2; tentatively, D is TRBD2 (5 bases). CDR1 MNHEY and CDR2 SMNVEV come from the germline V gene (reference sequence). V gave up 4 bases and J gave up 4 bases, with 7 bases separating them. This CDR3 comprises 13 residues. CDR3 nucleotides: TGTGCCAGCAGTTATCGGGGCACCGGGGAGCTGTTTTTT. Encoded protein: CASSYRGTGELFF.

The DNA of the CDR3 is TGTGCCAGCAGCCAATGGGCCAGCTATGGCTACACCTTC. Its translation is CASSQWASYGYTF. The genes are TRBV14 and TRBJ1-2; D is undetermined. This CDR3 spans 13 amino acids. Per the germline V gene, CDR1 is SGHDN and CDR2 is FVKESK. Trimming shortened V by 2 bases and J by 4 bases, and 8 bases separated the two germline ends.

This chain connects TRBV5-1 to TRBJ2-3; 8 nucleotides match TRBD2. The length of the CDR3 is 14 residues. V trimming: 5 bases; J trimming: 3 bases; junction bases outside the gene matches: 5. In germline, CDR1 is SGHRS, CDR2 YFSETQ. CDR3 nucleotide sequence: TGCGCCAGCAGTCGACTAGCGCCGACAGATACGCAGTATTTT. Its protein is CASSRLAPTDTQYF.

This chain connects TRBV5-4 to TRBJ2-3; tentative D call: TRBD2 (5 bases). Germline CDR1 and CDR2: SGHNT and YYREEE (reference sequence). The ends were cut back, 1 base at V and 5 bases at J, with 11 bases in the middle. The CDR3 spans 14 residues. CDR3 bases: TGTGCCAGCAGCTTGAGAGTAGAGGGAGATACGCAGTATTTT. It translates to CASSLRVEGDTQYF.

V and J are TRBV6-1 and TRBJ1-2; unclear D gene. The CDR3 is made up of 11 amino acids. CDR1 MNHNS and CDR2 SASEGT come from the germline V gene. Trimming took 10 bases from V and 6 from J, leaving 12 bases between them. The CDR3 reads CATLDPNGYTF. The CDR3 bases are TGTGCCACCCTAGACCCCAATGGCTACACCTTC.